Here is one TCR beta chain with its context. Generated by immunoSEQ multiplex PCR, the TCRdb table keeps only in-frame clones and is missing some. In the table there are 180,000 or so clones, around 83% of which are singletons. This specimen belongs to a study of blood T cell repertoires in COVID-19. From germline, CDR1 is SNHLY and CDR2 FYNNEI. Trimming cost V 6 bases and J 6 bases; bases outside gene matches: 8. The CDR3 consists of 14 residues. Sequencing was performed on peripheral blood. The rearrangement joins TRBV2 to TRBJ1-2; 9 bases are shared with TRBD1. This TCR came from a young man with acute or convalescent COVID-19. The CDR3 DNA reads TGTGCCAGCAGCTACGGGACAGGGAGCCATGGCTACACCTTC. Its translation is CASSYGTGSHGYTF.